This is a list of T cell receptor beta chains from one sample in a study of regulatory T cells in long-lasting Graves disease. MiXCR was run by TCRdb on the multiplex PCR reads, yielding one entry per CDR3 protein. This table has a few hundred thousand distinct CDR3 sequences, around 18% appearing once. These data also featured in a second study, about T cells in Graves' hyperthyroidism and ophthalmopathy.

The material was peripheral blood mononuclear cells (PBMCs), obtained at new diagnosis, from a patient treated with antithyroid drugs. The receptor set was obtained from a woman between 25 and 40 years old with Graves disease. Both conserved end residues are part of each CDR3. D genes are given only for firm matches. Size tells how often a clone was seen (once, few, many) or the class of an expanded clone, and some rows leave it out.

>TRBJ1-3|.|.|TRBV9
TGTGCCAGCAGCGTAGGGGGGGTTGGAAACACCATATATTTT
CASSVGGVGNTIYF
>TRBJ1-5|TRBD1|.|TRBV6-1
TGTGCCAGCAGCAAGACAGGGTCGAGCAATCAGCCCCAGCATTTT
CASSKTGSSNQPQHF
>TRBJ2-7|TRBD2|many|TRBV5-1
TGCGCCAGCAGCTTAGGGAGGGTCCGGGGGTTCTACGAGCAGTACTTC
CASSLGRVRGFYEQYF
>TRBJ2-2|.|many|TRBV6-2/TRBV6-3
TGTGCCAGCAGTTATAGGCGGGACAGACCCACCGGGGAGCTGTTTTTT
CASSYRRDRPTGELFF
>TRBJ2-3|.|.|TRBV6-1
TGTGCCAGCCTAAGACAGGGCGGGGGTACAGATACGCAGTATTTT
CASLRQGGGTDTQYF
>TRBJ2-2|TRBD1|.|TRBV9
TGTGCCAGCAGCGCCCGACAGGGGGCAGGAACCGGGGAGCTGTTTTTT
CASSARQGAGTGELFF
>TRBJ1-3|.|many|TRBV29-1
TGCAGCGCTATTAGAACAGGTGCTTCTGGAAACACCATATATTTT
CSAIRTGASGNTIYF
>TRBJ1-1|.|many|TRBV19
TGTGCCAGTAGTATAAGCCCCCGGGACACTGAAGCTTTCTTT
CASSISPRDTEAFF
>TRBJ1-3|.|many|TRBV2
TGTGCCAGCAGTGACAGGGGACCCACTGGAAACACCATATATTTT
CASSDRGPTGNTIYF
>TRBJ2-1|.|.|TRBV18
TGTGCCAGCTCACCCCCGGACGGGACCCAATACAATGAGCAGTTCTTC
CASSPPDGTQYNEQFF
>TRBJ1-4|.|.|TRBV5-1
TGCGCCAGCAGCTTGGCGACGGGGGCCTATAATGAAAAACTGTTTTTT
CASSLATGAYNEKLFF
>TRBJ1-1|.|many|TRBV5-4
TGTGCCAGCAGCTTGCGGCGGGGGGAAGCTGAAGCTTTCTTT
CASSLRRGEAEAFF
>TRBJ2-3|TRBD2|many|TRBV9
TGTGCCAGCAGCATGACTAGCGGGGGGGCCGCACATACGCAGTATTTT
CASSMTSGGAAHTQYF
>TRBJ2-1|TRBD2|many|TRBV20-1
TGCAGTGCTACGGGGGATAGCGGGAATGAGCAGTTCTTC
CSATGDSGNEQFF
>TRBJ1-3|TRBD1|many|TRBV10-3
TGTGCCATCAGGGACCGGGACAGAGGAGACACCATATATTTT
CAIRDRDRGDTIYF
>TRBJ1-2|TRBD1|many|TRBV6-1
TGTGCCAGCAGTGACGGGACAGTAGCTGGCTACACCTTC
CASSDGTVAGYTF
>TRBJ2-1|TRBD2|many|TRBV20-1
TGCAGTGCTCCCTTGGCTAGCGGTCTAGTCAATGAGCAGTTCTTC
CSAPLASGLVNEQFF
>TRBJ1-2|TRBD1|.|TRBV9
TGTGCCAGCAGCTCGAGGGGGGACAGGACCCTATATGGCTACACCTTC
CASSSRGDRTLYGYTF
>TRBJ2-2|.|many|TRBV11-2
TGTGCCAGCAGCTTAGAACCAGGGACCACCGGGGAGCTGTTTTTT
CASSLEPGTTGELFF
>TRBJ2-2|TRBD1|.|TRBV20-1
TGCAGTGCTACATCGACAGGGGGCGCTGACACCGGGGAGCTGTTTTTT
CSATSTGGADTGELFF
>TRBJ2-5|.|many|TRBV6-2/TRBV6-3
TGTGCCAGCAGTGACCAGCCCAGTTCAGAACAGACCCAGTACTTC
CASSDQPSSEQTQYF
>TRBJ1-1|.|.|TRBV6-5
TGTGCCAGCAGTTACGGTGGGATTCGGGGGACTGAAGCTTTCTTT
CASSYGGIRGTEAFF
>TRBJ2-1|.|many|TRBV7-8
TGTGCCAGCAGCTCAAAGGGGAGAGACCGGGTGTTCTCCTACAATGAGCAGTTCTTC
CASSSKGRDRVFSYNEQFF
>TRBJ2-7|.|many|TRBV20-1
TGCAGTGCCAGAGACAGGATGAGCTCCTACGAGCAGTACTTC
CSARDRMSSYEQYF
>TRBJ1-6|TRBD1|.|TRBV18
TGTGCCAGCTCACCACTTGGGACAGCGGCTGATTCACCCCTCCACTTT
CASSPLGTAADSPLHF
>TRBJ1-3|TRBD1|.|TRBV20-1
TGCAGTGCTAAAGGACAGGGGCCCTCTGGAAACACCATATATTTT
CSAKGQGPSGNTIYF
>TRBJ2-7|TRBD2|.|TRBV5-1
TGCGCCAGCAGCCTGAATCAGGGACTAGCGGGAGGGCCCTACGAGCAGTACTTC
CASSLNQGLAGGPYEQYF
>TRBJ1-2|TRBD1|many|TRBV20-1
TGCAGTGCTAGAAGAGTTGGACAGGGAAACTATGGCTACACCTTC
CSARRVGQGNYGYTF
>TRBJ1-6|TRBD1|many|TRBV20-1
TGCAGTGCTAGAGACCCGACAGGGATAAATTCACCCCTCCACTTT
CSARDPTGINSPLHF
>TRBJ1-5|.|few|TRBV10-3
TGTGCCATCAGTGATAACAATCAGCCCCAGCATTTT
CAISDNNQPQHF
>TRBJ2-1|TRBD2|.|TRBV20-1
TGCAGTGCTAGCGGGGGGGCCGGGAATGAGCAGTTCTTC
CSASGGAGNEQFF
>TRBJ2-3|.|many|TRBV9
TGTGCCAGCAGCGATGACGATCTTAGCACAGATACGCAGTATTTT
CASSDDDLSTDTQYF
>TRBJ2-2|TRBD1|many|TRBV19
TGTGCCAGTAGAGCCGACAGGGAACGGCTGTTTTTT
CASRADRERLFF